This T cell receptor (beta chain) was sequenced for a study of T cells expressing NK-cell markers. Comments on this clonotype: The antigen remains unidentified.

Overall study findings and caveats: It remained uncertain whether the expanded NKG2C+ T cell clones were specific for HCMV antigens. In several donors, dominant clonotypes made up about 28.3-65% of CD3+CD56-NKG2C+ cells.

TCRdb reworked the 5' RACE reads into one entry per CDR3 protein, no DNA. The sample table sets out about 120,000 distinct CDR3 sequences. There are 13 residues in the CDR3. The V gene's germline CDR1 is SGHTA and CDR2 FQGNSA. The sequence came from a woman between 18 and 75 years old in good health. This chain uses TRBV7-2 with TRBJ2-3; TCRdb selects TRBD2, and the lack of DNA leaves this call unchecked. Sequenced sample: blood T cells: a sorted CD56 or NKG2C T cell subset, CD4+ or CD8+ T cells, or bulk PBMC T cells (not recorded which). The CDR3 loop is CASSLVLGDSQYF.